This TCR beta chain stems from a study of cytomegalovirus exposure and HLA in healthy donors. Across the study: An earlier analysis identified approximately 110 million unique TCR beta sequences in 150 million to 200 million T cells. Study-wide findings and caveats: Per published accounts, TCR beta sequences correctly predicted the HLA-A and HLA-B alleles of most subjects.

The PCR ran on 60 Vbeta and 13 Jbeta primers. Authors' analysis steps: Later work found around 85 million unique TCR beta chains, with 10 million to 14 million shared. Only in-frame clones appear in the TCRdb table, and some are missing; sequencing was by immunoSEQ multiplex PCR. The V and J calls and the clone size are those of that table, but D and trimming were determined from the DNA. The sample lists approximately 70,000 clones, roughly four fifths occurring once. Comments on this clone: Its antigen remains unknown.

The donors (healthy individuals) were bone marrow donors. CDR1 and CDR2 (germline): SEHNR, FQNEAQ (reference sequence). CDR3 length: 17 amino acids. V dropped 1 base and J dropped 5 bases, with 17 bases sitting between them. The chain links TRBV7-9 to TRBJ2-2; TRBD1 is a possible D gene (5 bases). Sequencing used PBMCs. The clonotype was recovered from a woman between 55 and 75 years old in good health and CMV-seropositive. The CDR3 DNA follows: TGTGCCAGCAGCTTAGAGCCACAGGTGGTCGGGACCGGGGAGCTGTTTTTT. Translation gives CASSLEPQVVGTGELFF.